Described below is a single TCR beta chain sequence and its context. There are 15 residues in the CDR3. Germline V gene sequence: CDR1 MNHEY, CDR2 SMNVEV (reference sequence). The V segment lost 2 bases and the J segment 2 bases; nucleotides outside the gene matches: 4. This record comes from a study of blood T cells in healthy people across ages. Using a J-beta primer mix together with a sample-barcoded 5' primer, a second PCR was run for roughly 7 to 12 cycles. TCRdb re-called the 5' RACE reads through MiXCR, storing one row per CDR3 protein. The profile shows 700,000 to 900,000 distinct CDR3 sequences, about a quarter of them singletons. The data also belong to a second study, concerning T cells of mothers and their children.

This clonotype originated in a boy between 10 and 17 years old in good health. This chain joins TRBV27 and TRBJ2-7; 9 bases map to TRBD1. Sequenced input: blood. CDR3 in DNA: TGTGCCAGCAGTTTAGACAGGGGGAATGCCTACGAGCAGTACTTC. Its protein product is CASSLDRGNAYEQYF.